The sequence of this T cell receptor (beta chain) was determined in a study of blood T cell repertoires in COVID-19. This clone occurred once. Seattle patients were enrolled while actively infected and followed longitudinally. Sequencing was performed with immunoSEQ multiplex PCR; in TCRdb, only in-frame clones are kept and a portion is missing. Of fewer than 200,000 clones in the sample, about 80% were seen once. This sequence was found in a woman between 40 and 55 years old with COVID-19, enrolled during active disease. Input material: peripheral blood.

The CDR3 sequence: CASGQAHYEQYF. Written as DNA, the CDR3 is TGTGCCTCGGGACAGGCCCACTACGAGCAGTACTTC. The chain recombines TRBV19 with TRBJ2-7; 8 nucleotides line up with TRBD1. V trimming: 11 bases; J trimming: 3 bases; junction bases outside the gene matches: 6. Germline-derived CDR1 and CDR2 are LNHDA and SQIVND (reference sequence). The length of the CDR3 is 12 residues.